These T cell receptor beta chains were read from a single sample in a study of T cells in tumors after PD-1 blockade. Clones were read by immunoSEQ multiplex PCR, and TCRdb kept only the in-frame ones, dropping some. The sample includes roughly 25,000 clones, roughly 82% seen only once; the top ten take approximately 12%. Sequencing used PBMCs, obtained after anti-PD-1 treatment. The receptors stem from a human donor with basal cell carcinoma. Both conserved end residues are part of each CDR3. The D gene is left open where the match is weak. Size is omitted from some rows. Given values are once, few, many or a class for expanded clones.

J gene | V gene | D gene | clone size | CDR3 protein | CDR3 DNA
TRBJ1-6 | TRBV5-6 | - | - | CASSLPGSSYNSPLHF | TGTGCCAGCAGCTTGCCAGGGAGCTCCTATAATTCACCCCTCCACTTT
TRBJ2-3 | TRBV19 | - | - | CASSIPQGSHTQYF | TGTGCCAGTAGTATTCCCCAGGGTTCACATACGCAGTATTTT
TRBJ1-4 | TRBV6-5 | - | - | CASSYSSAGGEKLFF | TGTGCCAGCAGTTACTCGAGCGCAGGAGGTGAAAAACTGTTTTTT
TRBJ2-2 | TRBV6-4 | TRBD1 | once | CASSPRQGGAGELFF | TGTGCCAGCAGTCCTCGACAGGGGGGAGCCGGGGAGCTGTTTTTT
TRBJ1-2 | TRBV18 | - | - | CASSPADYYGYTF | TGTGCCAGCTCACCCGCGGATTACTATGGCTACACCTTC
TRBJ1-3 | TRBV3-1/TRBV3-2 | - | - | CASSQSNTIYF | TGTGCCAGCAGCCAGTCAAACACCATATATTTT
TRBJ1-6 | TRBV6-1 | - | few | CASSEALRGNSPLHF | TGTGCCAGCAGTGAAGCGCTTCGGGGGAATTCACCCCTCCACTTT
TRBJ2-5 | TRBV28 | - | once | CASSLIGVQETQYF | TGTGCCAGCAGTTTAATAGGGGTTCAAGAGACCCAGTACTTC
TRBJ2-4 | TRBV3-1/TRBV3-2 | TRBD2 | - | CATGPGASGGLAKNIQYF | TGTGCCACAGGCCCTGGGGCTAGCGGGGGCCTAGCCAAAAACATTCAGTACTTC
TRBJ2-3 | TRBV5-1 | TRBD2 | - | CASSLRGLETDTQYF | TGCGCCAGCAGCTTGCGGGGACTAGAAACAGATACGCAGTATTTT